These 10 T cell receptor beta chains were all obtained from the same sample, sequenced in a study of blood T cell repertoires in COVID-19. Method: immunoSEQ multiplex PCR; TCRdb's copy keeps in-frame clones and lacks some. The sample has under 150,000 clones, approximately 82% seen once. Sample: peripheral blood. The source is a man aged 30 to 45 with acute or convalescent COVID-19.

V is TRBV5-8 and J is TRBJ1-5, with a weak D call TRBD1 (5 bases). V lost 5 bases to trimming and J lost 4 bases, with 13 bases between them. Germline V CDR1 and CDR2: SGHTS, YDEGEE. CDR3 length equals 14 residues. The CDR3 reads CASRPRTLNQPQHF. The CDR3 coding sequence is TGTGCCAGCAGACCCAGGACATTGAATCAGCCCCAGCATTTT.

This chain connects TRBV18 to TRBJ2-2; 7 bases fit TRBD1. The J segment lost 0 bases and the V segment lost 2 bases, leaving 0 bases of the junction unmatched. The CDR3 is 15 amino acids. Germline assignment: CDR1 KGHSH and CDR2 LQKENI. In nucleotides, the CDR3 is TGTGCCAGCTCACCAACAGGGGCGAACACCGGGGAGCTGTTTTTT. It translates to CASSPTGANTGELFF.

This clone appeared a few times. This chain's CDR3 is CASSTDGTDNYGYTF. The CDR3 DNA is TGCGCCAGCAGCACGGACGGGACAGACAACTATGGCTACACCTTC. The chain recombines TRBV5-1 with TRBJ1-2, with 7 bases fitting TRBD1. Germline loops: CDR1 SGHRS, CDR2 YFSETQ. The V gene end was trimmed by 4 bases and the J gene end by 2 bases; junction bases not matched to a gene: 8. The CDR3 sequence is 15 residues long.

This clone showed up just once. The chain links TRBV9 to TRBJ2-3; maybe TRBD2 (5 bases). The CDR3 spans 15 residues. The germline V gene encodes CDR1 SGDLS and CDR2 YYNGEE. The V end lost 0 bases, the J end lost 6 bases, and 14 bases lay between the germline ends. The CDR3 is CASSVGTYTFDTQYF. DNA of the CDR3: TGTGCCAGCAGCGTAGGGACTTATACTTTCGATACGCAGTATTTT.

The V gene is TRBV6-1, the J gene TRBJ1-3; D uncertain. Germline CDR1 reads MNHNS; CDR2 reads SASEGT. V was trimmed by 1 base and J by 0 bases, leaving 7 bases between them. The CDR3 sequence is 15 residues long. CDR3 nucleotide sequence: TGTGCCAGCAGTGAAGAAACAGCCTCTGGAAACACCATATATTTT. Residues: CASSEETASGNTIYF.

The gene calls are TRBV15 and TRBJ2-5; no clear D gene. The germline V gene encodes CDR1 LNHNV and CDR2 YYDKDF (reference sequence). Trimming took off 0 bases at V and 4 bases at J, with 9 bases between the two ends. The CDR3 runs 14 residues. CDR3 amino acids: CATSREATRETQYF. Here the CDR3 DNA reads TGTGCCACCAGCAGAGAGGCCACAAGAGAGACCCAGTACTTC.

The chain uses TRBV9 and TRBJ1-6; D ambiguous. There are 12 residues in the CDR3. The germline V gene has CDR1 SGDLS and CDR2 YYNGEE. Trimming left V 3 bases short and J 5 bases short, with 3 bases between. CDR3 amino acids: CASSANNSPLHF. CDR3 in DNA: TGTGCCAGCAGCGCAAATAATTCACCCCTCCACTTT. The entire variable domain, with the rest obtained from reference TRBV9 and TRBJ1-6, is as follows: DSGVTQTPKHLITATGQRVTLRCSPRSGDLSVYWYQQSLDQGLQFLIQYYNGEERAKGNILERFSAQQFPDLHSELNLSSLELGDSALYFCASSANNSPLHFGNGTRLTVT.

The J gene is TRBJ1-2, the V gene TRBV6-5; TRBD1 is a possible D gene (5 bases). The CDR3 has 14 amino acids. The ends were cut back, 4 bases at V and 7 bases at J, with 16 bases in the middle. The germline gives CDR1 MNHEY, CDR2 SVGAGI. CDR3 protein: CASSSGHPTRGYTF. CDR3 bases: TGTGCCAGCAGTTCCGGACACCCCACGCGTGGCTACACCTTC.

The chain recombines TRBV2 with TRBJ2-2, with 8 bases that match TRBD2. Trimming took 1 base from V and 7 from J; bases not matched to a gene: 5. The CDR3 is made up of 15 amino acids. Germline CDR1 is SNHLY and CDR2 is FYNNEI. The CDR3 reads CASSEEAGVGGELFF. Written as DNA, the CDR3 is TGTGCCAGCAGTGAAGAAGCGGGAGTCGGCGGGGAGCTGTTTTTT. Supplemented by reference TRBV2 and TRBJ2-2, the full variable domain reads EPEVTQTPSHQVTQMGQEVILRCVPISNHLYFYWYRQILGQKVEFLVSFYNNEISEKSEIFDDQFSVERPDGSNFTLKIRSTKLEDSAMYFCASSEEAGVGGELFFGEGSRLTVL.

The CDR3 is CASSTESGSYNEQFF. CDR3 nucleotide sequence: TGTGCCAGCAGCACCGAGTCGGGGTCCTACAATGAGCAGTTCTTC. V gene TRBV9 combines with J gene TRBJ2-1, with TRBD2 as a possible D gene (5 bases). Germline V gene sequence: CDR1 SGDLS, CDR2 YYNGEE. Trimming stripped 4 bases from V and 1 base from J, with 12 bases between. The CDR3 is 15 amino acids.